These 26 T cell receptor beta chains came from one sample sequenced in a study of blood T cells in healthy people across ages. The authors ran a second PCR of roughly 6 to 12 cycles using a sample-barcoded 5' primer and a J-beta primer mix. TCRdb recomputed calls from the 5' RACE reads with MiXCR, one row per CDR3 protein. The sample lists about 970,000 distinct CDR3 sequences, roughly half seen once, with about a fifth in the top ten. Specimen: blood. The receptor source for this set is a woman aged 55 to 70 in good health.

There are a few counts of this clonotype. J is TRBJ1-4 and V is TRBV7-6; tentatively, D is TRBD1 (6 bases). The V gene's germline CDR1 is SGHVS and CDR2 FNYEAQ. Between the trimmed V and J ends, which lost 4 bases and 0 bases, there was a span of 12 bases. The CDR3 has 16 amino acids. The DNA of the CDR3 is TGTGCCAGCAGCTCCGATTACAGGGCAACTAATGAAAAACTGTTTTTT. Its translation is CASSSDYRATNEKLFF. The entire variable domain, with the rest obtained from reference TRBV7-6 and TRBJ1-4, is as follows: GAGVSQSPRYKVTKRGQDVALRCDPISGHVSLYWYRQALGQGPEFLTYFNYEAQQDKSGLPNDRFSAERPEGSISTLTIQRTEQRDSAMYRCASSSDYRATNEKLFFGSGTQLSVL.

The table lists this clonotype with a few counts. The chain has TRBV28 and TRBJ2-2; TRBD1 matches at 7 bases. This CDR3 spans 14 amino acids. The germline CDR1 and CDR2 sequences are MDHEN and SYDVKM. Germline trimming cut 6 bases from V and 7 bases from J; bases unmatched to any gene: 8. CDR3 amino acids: CASRTGQRNGELFF. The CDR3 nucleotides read TGTGCCAGCAGGACGGGACAGCGAAACGGGGAGCTGTTTTTT.

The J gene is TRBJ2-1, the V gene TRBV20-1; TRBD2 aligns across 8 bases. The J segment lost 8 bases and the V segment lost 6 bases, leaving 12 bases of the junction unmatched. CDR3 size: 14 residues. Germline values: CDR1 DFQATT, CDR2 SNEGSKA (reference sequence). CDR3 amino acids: CSAAGGRPGDEQFF. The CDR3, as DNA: TGCAGTGCGGCGGGCGGGAGGCCGGGGGATGAGCAGTTCTTC.

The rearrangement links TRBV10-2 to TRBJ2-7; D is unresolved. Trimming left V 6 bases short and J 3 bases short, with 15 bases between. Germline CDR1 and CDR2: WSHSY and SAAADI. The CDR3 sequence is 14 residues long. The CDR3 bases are TGCGCCAGCAGGGATCTCTTTTCTCGCTACGAGCAGTACTTC. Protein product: CASRDLFSRYEQYF.

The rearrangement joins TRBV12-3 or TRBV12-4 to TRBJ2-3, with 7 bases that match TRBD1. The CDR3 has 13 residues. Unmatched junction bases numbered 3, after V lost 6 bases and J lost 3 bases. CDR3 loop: CASRTGLTDTQYF. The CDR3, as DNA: TGTGCCAGCAGGACAGGGCTAACAGATACGCAGTATTTT.

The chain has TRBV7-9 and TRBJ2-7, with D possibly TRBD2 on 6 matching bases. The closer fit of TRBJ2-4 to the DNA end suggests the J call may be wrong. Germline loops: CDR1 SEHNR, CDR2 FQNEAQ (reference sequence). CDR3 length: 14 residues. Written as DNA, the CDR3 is TGTGCCAGCAGCGCCCGGGAGGCCAAAAACATTCAGTACTTC. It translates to CASSAREAKNIQYF.

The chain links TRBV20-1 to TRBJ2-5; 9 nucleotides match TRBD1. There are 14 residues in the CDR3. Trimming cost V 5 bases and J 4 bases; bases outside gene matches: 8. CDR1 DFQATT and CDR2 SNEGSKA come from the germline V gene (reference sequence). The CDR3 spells CSASRQGVRETQYF. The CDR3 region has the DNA TGCAGTGCTTCAAGACAGGGGGTCCGAGAGACCCAGTACTTC.

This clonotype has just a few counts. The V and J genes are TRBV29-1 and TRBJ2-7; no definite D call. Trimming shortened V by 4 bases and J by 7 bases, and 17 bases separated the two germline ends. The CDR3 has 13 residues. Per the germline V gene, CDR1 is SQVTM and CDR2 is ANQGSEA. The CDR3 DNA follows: TGCAGCGTTGGTGCACTGCACAACTCTGAGCAGTACTTC. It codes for CSVGALHNSEQYF.

The CDR3 DNA reads TGTGCCAGCAGTAACGTCGGGACTAGCGGGATCAATGAGCAGTTCTTC. This translates into CASSNVGTSGINEQFF. This chain uses TRBV6-5 with TRBJ2-1; TRBD2 aligns across 13 bases. CDR1 and CDR2 (germline): MNHEY, SVGAGI. The CDR3 contains 16 residues. The junction had 7 bases not matched to a gene; V was cut back by 5 bases and J by 6 bases.

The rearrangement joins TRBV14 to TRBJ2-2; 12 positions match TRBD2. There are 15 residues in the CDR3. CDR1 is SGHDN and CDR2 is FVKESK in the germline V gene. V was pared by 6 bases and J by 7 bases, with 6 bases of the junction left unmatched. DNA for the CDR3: TGTGCCAGCAGTCGAGGACTAGCGGGAATCGGGGAGCTGTTTTTT. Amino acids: CASSRGLAGIGELFF.

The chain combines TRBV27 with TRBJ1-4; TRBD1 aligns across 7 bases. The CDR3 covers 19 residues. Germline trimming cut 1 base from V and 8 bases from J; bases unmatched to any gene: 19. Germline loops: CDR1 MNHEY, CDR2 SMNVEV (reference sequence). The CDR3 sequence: CASSLYGSGTRGLYEKLFF. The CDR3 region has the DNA TGTGCCAGCAGTTTATACGGATCCGGGACAAGGGGGCTTTACGAAAAACTGTTTTTT.

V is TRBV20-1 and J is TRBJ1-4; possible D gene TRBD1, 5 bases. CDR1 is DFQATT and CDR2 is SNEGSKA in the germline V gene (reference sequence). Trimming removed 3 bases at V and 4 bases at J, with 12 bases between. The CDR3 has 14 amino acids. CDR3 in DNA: TGCAGTGCTAGCGCCGGGACGGTTAATGAAAAACTGTTTTTT. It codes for CSASAGTVNEKLFF.

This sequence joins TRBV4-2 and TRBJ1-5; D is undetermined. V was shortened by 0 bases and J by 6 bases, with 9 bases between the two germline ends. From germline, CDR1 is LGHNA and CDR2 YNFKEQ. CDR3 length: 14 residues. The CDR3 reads CASSQDSGGQPQHF. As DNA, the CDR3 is TGTGCCAGCAGCCAAGACTCTGGAGGTCAGCCCCAGCATTTT.

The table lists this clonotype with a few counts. The CDR3 reads CASSSGTSGITDTQYF. As DNA, the CDR3 is TGTGCCAGCAGCTCCGGGACTAGCGGGATCACAGATACGCAGTATTTT. V gene TRBV7-3 combines with J gene TRBJ2-3, with 13 nucleotides matching TRBD2. This CDR3 has 16 amino acids. Germline CDR1 is SGHTA and CDR2 is FQGTGA. The V gene end was trimmed by 4 bases and the J gene end by 2 bases; junction bases not matched to a gene: 3. The variable domain in full, with the rest retrieved from reference TRBV7-3 and TRBJ2-3, is GAGVSQTPSNKVTEKGKYVELRCDPISGHTALYWYRQSLGQGPEFLIYFQGTGAADDSGLPNDRFFAVRPEGSVSTLKIQRTERGDSAVYLCASSSGTSGITDTQYFGPGTRLTVL.

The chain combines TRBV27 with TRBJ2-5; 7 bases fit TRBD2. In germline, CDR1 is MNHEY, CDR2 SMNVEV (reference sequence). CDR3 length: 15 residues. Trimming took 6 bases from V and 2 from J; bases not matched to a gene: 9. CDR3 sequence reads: CASSSLAASQETQYF. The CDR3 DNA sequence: TGTGCCAGCAGCTCCCTAGCGGCCTCACAAGAGACCCAGTACTTC.

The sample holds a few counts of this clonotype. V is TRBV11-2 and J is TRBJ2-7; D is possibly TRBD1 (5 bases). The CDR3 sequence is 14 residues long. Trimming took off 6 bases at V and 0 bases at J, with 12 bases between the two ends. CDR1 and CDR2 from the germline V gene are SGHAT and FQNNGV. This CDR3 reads CASRSTGSSYEQYF. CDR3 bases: TGTGCCAGCAGATCAACAGGTTCCTCCTACGAGCAGTACTTC.

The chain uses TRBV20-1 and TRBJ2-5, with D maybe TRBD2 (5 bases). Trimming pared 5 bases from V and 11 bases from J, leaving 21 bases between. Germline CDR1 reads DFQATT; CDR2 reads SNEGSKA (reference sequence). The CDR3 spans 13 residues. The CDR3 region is CSAPGIPHNGQYF. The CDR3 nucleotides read TGCAGTGCTCCCGGGATTCCCCACAATGGGCAGTACTTC.

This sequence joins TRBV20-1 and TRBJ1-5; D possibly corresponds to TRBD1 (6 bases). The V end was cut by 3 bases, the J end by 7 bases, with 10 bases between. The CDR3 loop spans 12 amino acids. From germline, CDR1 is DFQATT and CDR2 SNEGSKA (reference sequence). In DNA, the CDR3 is TGCAGTGCTAGCGGGGGGCTCCAGCCCCAGCATTTT. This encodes CSASGGLQPQHF.

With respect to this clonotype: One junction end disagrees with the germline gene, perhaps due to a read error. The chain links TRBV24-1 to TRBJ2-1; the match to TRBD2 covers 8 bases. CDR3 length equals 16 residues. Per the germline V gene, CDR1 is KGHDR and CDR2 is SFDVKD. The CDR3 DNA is TGTGCCACTAGTGATTTGGCTAGCGGGTCGGGGAGTGAGCAGTTCTTC. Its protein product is CATSDLASGSGSEQFF.

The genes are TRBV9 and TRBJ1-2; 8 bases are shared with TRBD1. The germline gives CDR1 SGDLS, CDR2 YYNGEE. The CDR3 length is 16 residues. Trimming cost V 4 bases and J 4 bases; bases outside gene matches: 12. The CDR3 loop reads CASSTRTGLESYGYTF. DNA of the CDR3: TGTGCCAGCAGCACCCGGACAGGGTTGGAGAGCTATGGCTACACCTTC.

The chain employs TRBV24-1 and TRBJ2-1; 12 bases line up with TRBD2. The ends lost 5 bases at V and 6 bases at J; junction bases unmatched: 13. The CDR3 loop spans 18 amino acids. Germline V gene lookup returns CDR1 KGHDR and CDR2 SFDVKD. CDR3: CATSGSSGRAGFFNEQFF. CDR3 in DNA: TGTGCCACCAGTGGCTCTAGCGGGAGGGCCGGGTTTTTCAATGAGCAGTTCTTC.

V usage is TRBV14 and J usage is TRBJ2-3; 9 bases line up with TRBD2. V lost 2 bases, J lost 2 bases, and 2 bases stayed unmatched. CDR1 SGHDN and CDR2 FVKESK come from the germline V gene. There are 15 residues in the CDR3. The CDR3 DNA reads TGTGCCAGCAGCCAATCTAGCGGGACCACAGATACGCAGTATTTT. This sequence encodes CASSQSSGTTDTQYF.

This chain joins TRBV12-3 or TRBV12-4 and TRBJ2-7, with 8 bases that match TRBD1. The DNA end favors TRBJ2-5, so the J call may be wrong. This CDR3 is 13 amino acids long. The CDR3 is CASSCNRGETQYF. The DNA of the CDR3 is TGTGCCAGCAGTTGCAACAGGGGGGAGACCCAGTACTTC.

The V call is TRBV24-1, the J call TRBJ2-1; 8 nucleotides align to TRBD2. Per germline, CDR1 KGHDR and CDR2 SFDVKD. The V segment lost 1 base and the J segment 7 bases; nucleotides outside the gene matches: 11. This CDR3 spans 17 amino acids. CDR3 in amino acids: CATSDFMAGGRVNEQFF. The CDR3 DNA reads TGTGCCACCAGTGATTTTATGGCGGGAGGTCGTGTGAATGAGCAGTTCTTC.

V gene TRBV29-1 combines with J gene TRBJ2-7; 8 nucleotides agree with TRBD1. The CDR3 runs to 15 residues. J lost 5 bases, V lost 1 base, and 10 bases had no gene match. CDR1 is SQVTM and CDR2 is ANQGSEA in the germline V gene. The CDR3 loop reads CSVEGGRQGIDEQYF. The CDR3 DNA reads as TGCAGCGTTGAAGGGGGAAGACAGGGGATCGACGAGCAGTACTTC.

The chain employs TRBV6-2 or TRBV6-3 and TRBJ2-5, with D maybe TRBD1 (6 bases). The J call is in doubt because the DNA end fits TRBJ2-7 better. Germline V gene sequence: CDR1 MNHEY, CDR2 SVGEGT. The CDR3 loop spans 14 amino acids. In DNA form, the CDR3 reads TGTGCCAGCAGCACTCAGGGGAAAAAGTACGAGCAGTACTTC. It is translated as CASSTQGKKYEQYF.